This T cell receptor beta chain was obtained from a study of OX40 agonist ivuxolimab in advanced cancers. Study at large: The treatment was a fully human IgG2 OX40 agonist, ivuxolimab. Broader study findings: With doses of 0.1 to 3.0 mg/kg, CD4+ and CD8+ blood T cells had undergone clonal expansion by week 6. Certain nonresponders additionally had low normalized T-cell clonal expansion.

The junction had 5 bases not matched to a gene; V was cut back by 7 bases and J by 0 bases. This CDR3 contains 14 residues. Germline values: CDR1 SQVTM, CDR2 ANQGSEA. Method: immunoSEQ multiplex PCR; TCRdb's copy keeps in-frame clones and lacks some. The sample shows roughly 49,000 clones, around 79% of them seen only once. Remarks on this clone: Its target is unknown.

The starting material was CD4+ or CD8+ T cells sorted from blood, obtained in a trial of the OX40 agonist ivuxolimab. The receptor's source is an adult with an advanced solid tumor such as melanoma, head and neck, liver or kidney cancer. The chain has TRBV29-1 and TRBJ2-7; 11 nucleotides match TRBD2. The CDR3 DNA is TGCAGCGCGACTAGCGGGGCAGTCTCCTACGAGCAGTACTTC. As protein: CSATSGAVSYEQYF.